One T cell receptor beta chain is described in this entry. Its target is not known. This sample was taken from a study of cytomegalovirus exposure and HLA in healthy donors. Notes on the study in general: Most of the TCR beta V segments (in an earlier analysis) were productive either about 87% or about 30% of the time.

As for the donors, each was a healthy bone marrow donor. J gave up 5 bases and V 5 bases, and 4 bases lay outside the gene matches. The CDR3 consists of 14 residues. The V gene's germline CDR1 is SEHNR and CDR2 FQNEAQ (reference sequence). The PCR used 60 Vbeta and 13 Jbeta primers. Sequenced by immunoSEQ multiplex PCR; TCRdb stores in-frame clones only, minus some. The data show under 250,000 clones, with 82% seen just once and 2.5% to 3.5% held by the top ten. The receptor was isolated from a woman aged 40 to 50 in good health and CMV-seronegative. The J gene is TRBJ2-1, the V gene TRBV7-9; 9 bases line up with TRBD1. Sequencing used PBMCs. CDR3 nucleotide sequence: TGTGCCAGCAGCCGGGACAGGGAAAACAATGAGCAGTTCTTC. This sequence encodes CASSRDRENNEQFF.